The entry below gives a single TCR beta chain sequence along with its context. The antigen is unknown. These data belong to a study of cytomegalovirus exposure and HLA in healthy donors. The germline CDR1 and CDR2 sequences are SEHNR and FQNEAQ (reference sequence). This CDR3 contains 15 residues. Trimming pared 1 base from V and 7 bases from J, leaving 17 bases between. The PCR ran on 60 Vbeta and 13 Jbeta primers. Generated by immunoSEQ multiplex PCR, the TCRdb table keeps only in-frame clones and is missing some. The sample has around 130,000 clones, roughly four fifths seen once. The donors gave bone marrow, and they were healthy. Study-wide findings and caveats: Later analysis identified 16,000 or so TCR beta sequences associated with HLA alleles, using a false discovery rate threshold of 0.05. Most of the TCR beta V segments (in an earlier analysis) were productive either about 87% or about 30% of the time.

Input material: PBMCs. The sequence derives from a boy between 10 and 17 years old in good health and CMV-seronegative. The chain employs TRBV7-9 and TRBJ2-7; D is possibly TRBD2 (6 bases). The CDR3 nucleotides are TGTGCCAGCAGCTTAGTGGGGGACTCCACCAGGGAGCAGTACTTC. Translation gives CASSLVGDSTREQYF.